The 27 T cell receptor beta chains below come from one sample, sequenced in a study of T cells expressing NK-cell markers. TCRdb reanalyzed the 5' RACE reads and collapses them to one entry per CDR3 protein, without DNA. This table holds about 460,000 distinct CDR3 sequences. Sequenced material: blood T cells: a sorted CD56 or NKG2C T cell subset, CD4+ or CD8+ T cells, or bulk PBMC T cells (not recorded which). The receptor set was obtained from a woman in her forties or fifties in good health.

CDR3 amino acids: CASSQTPQGRGIDGYTF. V and J are TRBV3-1 and TRBJ1-2; TCRdb calls TRBD1, which cannot be checked without DNA. The CDR3 totals 17 residues. Per germline, CDR1 LGHDT and CDR2 YNNKEL (reference sequence).

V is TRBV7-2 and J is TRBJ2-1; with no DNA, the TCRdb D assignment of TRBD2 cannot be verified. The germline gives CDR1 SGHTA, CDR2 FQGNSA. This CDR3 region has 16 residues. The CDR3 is CASSPLAGGPMVEQFF.

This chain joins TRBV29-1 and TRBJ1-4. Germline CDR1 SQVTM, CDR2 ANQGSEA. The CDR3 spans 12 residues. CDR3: CSVRAAGEKLFF.

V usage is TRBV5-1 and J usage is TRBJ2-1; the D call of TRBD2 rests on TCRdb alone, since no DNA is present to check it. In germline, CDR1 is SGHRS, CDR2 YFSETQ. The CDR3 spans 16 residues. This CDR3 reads CASSLVALAGYNEQFF. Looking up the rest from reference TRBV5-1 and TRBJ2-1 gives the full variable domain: KAGVTQTPRYLIKTRGQQVTLSCSPISGHRSVSWYQQTPGQGLQFLFEYFSETQRNKGNFPGRFSGRQFSNSRSEMNVSTLELGDSALYLCASSLVALAGYNEQFFGPGTRLTVL.

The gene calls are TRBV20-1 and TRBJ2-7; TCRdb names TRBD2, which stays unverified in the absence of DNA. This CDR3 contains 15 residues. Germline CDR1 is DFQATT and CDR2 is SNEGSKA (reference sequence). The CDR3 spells CSATGLAGAPYEQYF.

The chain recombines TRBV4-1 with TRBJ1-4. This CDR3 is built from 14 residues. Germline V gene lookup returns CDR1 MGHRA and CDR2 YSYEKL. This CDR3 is CASSQVEFGEKLFF.

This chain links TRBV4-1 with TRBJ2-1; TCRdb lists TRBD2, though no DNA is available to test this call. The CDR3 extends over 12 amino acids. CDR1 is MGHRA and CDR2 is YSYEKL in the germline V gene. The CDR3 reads CASGQTSGEQFF.

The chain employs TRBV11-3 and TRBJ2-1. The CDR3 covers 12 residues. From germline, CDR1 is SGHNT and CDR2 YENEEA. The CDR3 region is CASSKDVGEQFF.

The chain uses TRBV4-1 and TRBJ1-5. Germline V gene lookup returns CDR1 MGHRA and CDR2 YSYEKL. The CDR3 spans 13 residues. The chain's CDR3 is CASSQDMDQPQHF.

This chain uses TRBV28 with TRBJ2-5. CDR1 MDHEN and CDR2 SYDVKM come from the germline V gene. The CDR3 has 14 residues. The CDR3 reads CASQAPGYQETQYF.

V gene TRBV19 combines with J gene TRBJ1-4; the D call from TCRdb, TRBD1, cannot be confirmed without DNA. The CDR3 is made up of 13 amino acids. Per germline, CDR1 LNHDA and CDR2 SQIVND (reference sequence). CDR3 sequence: CASMGARSEKLFF. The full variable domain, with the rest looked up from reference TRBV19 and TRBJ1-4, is DGGITQSPKYLFRKEGQNVTLSCEQNLNHDAMYWYRQDPGQGLRLIYYSQIVNDFQKGDIAEGYSVSREKKESFPLTVTSAQKNPTAFYLCASMGARSEKLFFGSGTQLSVL.

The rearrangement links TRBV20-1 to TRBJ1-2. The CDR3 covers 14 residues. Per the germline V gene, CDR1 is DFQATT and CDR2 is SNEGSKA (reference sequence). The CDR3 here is CSARVAGLSYGYTF.

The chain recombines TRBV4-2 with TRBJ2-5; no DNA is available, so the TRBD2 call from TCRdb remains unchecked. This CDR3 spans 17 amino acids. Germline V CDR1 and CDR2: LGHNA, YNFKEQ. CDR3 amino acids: CASSLNPASGSGQTQYF.

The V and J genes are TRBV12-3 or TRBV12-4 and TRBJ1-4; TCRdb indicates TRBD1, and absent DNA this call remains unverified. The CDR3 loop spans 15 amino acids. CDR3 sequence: CASSLGGRGREKLFF.

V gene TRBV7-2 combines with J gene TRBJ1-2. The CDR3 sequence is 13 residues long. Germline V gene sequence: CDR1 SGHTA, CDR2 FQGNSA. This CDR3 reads CASSLASFGGYTF.

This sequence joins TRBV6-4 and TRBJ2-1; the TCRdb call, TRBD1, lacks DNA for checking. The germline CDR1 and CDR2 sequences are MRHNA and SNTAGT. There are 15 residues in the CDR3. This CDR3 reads CASSVSVGGYNEQFF.

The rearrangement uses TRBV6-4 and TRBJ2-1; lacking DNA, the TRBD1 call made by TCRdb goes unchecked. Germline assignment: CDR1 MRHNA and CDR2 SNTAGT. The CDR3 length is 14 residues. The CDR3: CASSRDRVGTEQFF.

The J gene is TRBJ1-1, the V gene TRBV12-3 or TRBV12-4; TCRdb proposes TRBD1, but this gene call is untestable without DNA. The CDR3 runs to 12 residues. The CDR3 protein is CASSRTGGRPFF.

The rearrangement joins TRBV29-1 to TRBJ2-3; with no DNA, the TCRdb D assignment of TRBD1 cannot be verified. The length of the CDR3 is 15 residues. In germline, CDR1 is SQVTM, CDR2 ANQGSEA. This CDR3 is CSVDVRTGDTDTQYF.

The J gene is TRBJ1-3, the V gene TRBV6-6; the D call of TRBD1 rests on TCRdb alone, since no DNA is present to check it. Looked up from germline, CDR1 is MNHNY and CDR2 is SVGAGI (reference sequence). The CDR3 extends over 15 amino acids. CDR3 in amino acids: CASRIQGGSGNTIYF.

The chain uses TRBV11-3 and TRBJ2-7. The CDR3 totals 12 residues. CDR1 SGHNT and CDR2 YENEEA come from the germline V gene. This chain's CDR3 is CASSLASSEQYF.

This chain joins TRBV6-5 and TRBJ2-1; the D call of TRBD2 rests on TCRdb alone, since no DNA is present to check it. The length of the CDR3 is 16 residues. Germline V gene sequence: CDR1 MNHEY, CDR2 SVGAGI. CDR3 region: CASSYSILAGINEQFF.

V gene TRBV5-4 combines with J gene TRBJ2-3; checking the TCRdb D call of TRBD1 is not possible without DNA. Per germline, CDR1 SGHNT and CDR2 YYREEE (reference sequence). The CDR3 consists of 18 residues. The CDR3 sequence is CASSRATLGTGNTDTQYF.

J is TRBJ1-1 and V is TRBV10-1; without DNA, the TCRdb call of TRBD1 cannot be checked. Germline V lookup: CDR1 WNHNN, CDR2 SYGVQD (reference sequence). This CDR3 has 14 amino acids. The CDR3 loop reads CASSEVQGYTEAFF.

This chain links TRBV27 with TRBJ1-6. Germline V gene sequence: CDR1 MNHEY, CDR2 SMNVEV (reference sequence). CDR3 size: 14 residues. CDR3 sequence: CASVGAGEGSPLHF.

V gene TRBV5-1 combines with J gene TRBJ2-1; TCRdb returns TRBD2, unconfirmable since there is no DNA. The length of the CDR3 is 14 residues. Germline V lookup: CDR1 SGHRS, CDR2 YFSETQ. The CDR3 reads CASSPRGEVDEQFF.

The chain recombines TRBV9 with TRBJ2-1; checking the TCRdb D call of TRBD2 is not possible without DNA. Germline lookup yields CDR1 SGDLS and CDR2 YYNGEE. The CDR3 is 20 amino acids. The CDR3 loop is CASSVGARREGPRGDNEQFF.